This entry is about one T cell receptor (beta chain). No antigen is known for it. One end of the junction is discordant with germline, which a read error may explain. The data belong to a study of STAT5B mutations in CD4+ large granular lymphocyte leukemia. This CDR3 region has 17 residues. Per the germline V gene, CDR1 is SGHTA and CDR2 is FQGTGA. Study-level results: 8/27 top patient clones versus 2/35 control clones were TRBV06-family. CD4-sorted patient repertoires seemed more clonal than healthy CD4+ repertoires. About a quarter of private leukemic clonotypes occurred rarely in other patients' non-leukemic repertoires.

Using immunoSEQ multiplex PCR, the repertoire was profiled, and TCRdb retains in-frame clones only, with some absent. The table shows roughly 41,000 clones, with 70% to 80% occurring only once. Source material: CD4+ T cells from blood buffy coats. The receptor was derived from a human donor in good health. V is TRBV7-3 and J is TRBJ2-7, with 14 bases lining up with TRBD2. DNA for the CDR3: TGTGCCAGCAGCGTAACCGGGACTAGCGGGAGACCCCACGAGCAGTACTTC. It specifies CASSVTGTSGRPHEQYF.